The source of this T cell receptor beta chain is a study of blood T cell repertoires in COVID-19 (dated by TCRdb to about 2020). Turning to the overall study: The collaborator samples originated in the United States, Italy and Spain and spanned the acute and convalescent phases of COVID-19. Samples came from the ongoing ImmuneRACE study (first 160 participants) plus 1,254 subjects from 6 global collaborators. Where HLA class I and class II types were available, the types were taken from metadata supplied by the sample provider, not from assay-based typing. The dataset comprised deeply sampled blood TCRbeta repertoires from subjects exposed to, actively infected with, or recovered from COVID-19. The repertoires were released in a freely available public database intended as a resource for research on the immune response to SARS-CoV-2. The sample metadata nearly always contained a de-identified subject ID, COVID-19 status, age in years and sex. The prospective study material was composed of cDNA or gDNA derived from T cells, B-cell-depleted T cells, or PBMCs.

V gives up 5 bases and J gives up 3 bases, and the segment between their germline ends measures 14 bases. From its cysteine to its phenylalanine, the CDR3 spans 15 amino acids. The read is trimmed to its CDR3 DNA, 45 bases read in frame from base 1. CDR1 and CDR2 are read off the germline V gene as SGHVS and FNYEAQ. Each collaborating institution followed its own protocols to collect whole blood in K2EDTA tubes. Collaborator samples were shipped for TCRbeta analysis as frozen whole blood, isolated PBMCs, or DNA extracted from either sample type. The immunoSEQ Assay, a bias-controlled multiplex PCR, was used to amplify TCRbeta CDR3 regions from genomic DNA. For the original study's pipeline: Nucleated cell counts per sample were estimated from amplification of reference gene primers within the assay. To quantify the absolute abundance of each unique TCRbeta CDR3 rearrangement, sequence reads were collapsed and filtered. For each sample, productive Simpson clonality was calculated as the square root of Simpson's diversity index across productive rearrangements. TCRdb re-hosts the immuneACCESS table, in-frame sequences only. Its copies lack some clones; in the studies checked, an unresolved V gene accounts for under half of them, and the cause for the rest is not known. V and J calls and clone size are those listed in that table; D and trimming were worked out from the DNA. The sample table shows under 130,000 clones, and roughly four fifths are seen once. The ten largest make up under 25% of the sample.

On this clone: The antigen it recognizes is unknown. Qualities for individual bases were not recorded, and no much larger clone is one base off.

General conclusions and limits of the study: How much clinical and demographic metadata was included differed by source and by participant, and the metadata was provided uncurated.

The chain uses TRBV7-6 and TRBJ1-3, with a tentative D gene TRBD1 over 6 matching bases. This receptor was taken from a man in his 70s with active or convalescent COVID-19. The sequenced sample consisted of peripheral blood. CDR3 region: CASSAGTLGGNTIYF. In nucleotides, the sequence is TGTGCCAGCAGCGCAGGGACACTCGGTGGAAACACCATATATTTT.